The 12 T cell receptor beta chains presented below share a single source sample, sequenced in a study of T cells in Graves' hyperthyroidism and ophthalmopathy. Amplification of TCR beta CDR3 regions used RNA as the template. The HTBI primer set was used in a first-round RT-PCR of the TCR CDR3. TCRdb redid the calling of the multiplex PCR reads with MiXCR, one entry per CDR3 protein. The repertoire holds about 300,000 distinct CDR3 sequences, with about 15% as singletons. Sequenced material: blood. The receptors originated from a man aged 25-40 years with Graves' hyperthyroidism.

There are many counts of this clonotype. The chain combines TRBV13 with TRBJ2-5; TRBD2 aligns across 8 bases. The CDR3 extends over 14 amino acids. V lost 1 base and J lost 4; bases outside the gene matches: 2. Germline lookup yields CDR1 PRHDT and CDR2 FYEKMQ (reference sequence). CDR3 DNA sequence: TGTGCCAGCAGCTTAGCGGGAGGGAGAGAGACCCAGTACTTC. Amino acids: CASSLAGGRETQYF.

This clonotype was detected only a few times. The chain joins TRBV19 to TRBJ2-3, with TRBD2 identical over 12 bases. CDR1 and CDR2 (germline): LNHDA, SQIVND (reference sequence). V gave up 6 bases and J gave up 2 bases; unmatched junction bases: 3. The CDR3 contains 15 residues. The CDR3 bases are TGTGCCAGTAGAGCTAGCGGGAGGGCCACAGATACGCAGTATTTT. Its translation: CASRASGRATDTQYF.

The chain carries TRBV28 and TRBJ1-1; 7 bases map to TRBD1. The germline V gene encodes CDR1 MDHEN and CDR2 SYDVKM. The length of the CDR3 is 15 residues. The junction had 11 bases not matched to a gene; V was cut back by 7 bases and J by 3 bases. In nucleotides, the CDR3 is TGTGCCAGCACATCATCCGGGACAGCTCACACTGAAGCTTTCTTT. It codes for CASTSSGTAHTEAFF. Based on the CDR3 plus reference TRBV28 and TRBJ1-1, the full variable domain is DVKVTQSSRYLVKRTGEKVFLECVQDMDHENMFWYRQDPGLGLRLIYFSYDVKMKEKGDIPEGYSVSREKKERFSLILESASTNQTSMYLCASTSSGTAHTEAFFGQGTRLTVV.

This clonotype has just a few counts. The chain has TRBV10-3 and TRBJ1-2; possibly TRBD1 for D (6 bases). CDR3 size: 15 residues. Germline lookup yields CDR1 ENHRY and CDR2 SYGVKD. With 10 bases removed from V and 0 bases from J, the gap between germline ends came to 18 bases. CDR3 in DNA: TGTGCCACCAGGGACCACAGGGATTCTAACTATGGCTACACCTTC. Its translation is CATRDHRDSNYGYTF.

This clonotype was observed a few times. This may stem from a read error, because a much larger clone lies one nucleotide away. The chain joins TRBV28 to TRBJ1-1, with D perhaps matching TRBD1 (5 bases). CDR1 is MDHEN, CDR2 SYDVKM, per germline. CDR3 length equals 16 residues. The CDR3 here is CASRHAWGAMNTEASF. CDR3 in DNA: TGTGCCAGCAGACATGCCTGGGGCGCAATGAACACTGAAGCTTCCTTT.

The sample holds many counts of this clonotype. The chain links TRBV11-2 to TRBJ2-1; D is ambiguous. With 5 bases removed from V and 5 bases from J, the gap between germline ends came to 10 bases. From germline, CDR1 is SGHAT and CDR2 FQNNGV. This CDR3 region has 13 residues. CDR3 region: CASSPDTNNEQFF. In nucleotides, the CDR3 is TGTGCCAGCAGCCCTGATACCAACAATGAGCAGTTCTTC.

This rearrangement joins TRBV27 to TRBJ2-5, with TRBD1 matching 9 bases. V dropped 5 bases and J dropped 2; count of bases not matched to a gene: 9. Germline V gene lookup returns CDR1 MNHEY and CDR2 SMNVEV (reference sequence). The CDR3 totals 16 residues. The CDR3, as DNA: TGTGCCAGCAGTGACCGGACAGGGGCCGGGCAAGAGACCCAGTACTTC. Its protein product is CASSDRTGAGQETQYF.

This clonotype was recorded at least ten times. V usage is TRBV2 and J usage is TRBJ2-1, with D perhaps TRBD1 or TRBD2 (6 bases each). Germline CDR1 SNHLY, CDR2 FYNNEI. CDR3 length equals 12 residues. The V gene lost 2 bases and the J gene lost 10 bases, with 9 bases spanning the gap. CDR3 amino acids: CASSELGGEQFF. CDR3 coding DNA: TGTGCCAGCAGTGAACTAGGGGGGGAGCAGTTCTTC.

This clonotype was seen ten or more times. The chain has TRBV2 and TRBJ2-1; tentatively, D is TRBD1 (5 bases). CDR3 length equals 14 residues. CDR1 and CDR2 from the germline V gene are SNHLY and FYNNEI. The V and J ends lost 9 bases and 4 bases respectively, with 16 bases between them. This CDR3 is CASTWGPTYNEQFF. In DNA, the CDR3 is TGTGCCAGTACTTGGGGCCCAACATACAATGAGCAGTTCTTC.

Many counts were recorded for this clonotype. The CDR3 protein is CATSGGNPYNEQFF. Here the CDR3 DNA reads TGTGCCACCAGTGGCGGGAACCCCTACAATGAGCAGTTCTTC. The chain combines TRBV24-1 with TRBJ2-1; tentatively, D is TRBD2 (6 bases). Trimming removed 5 bases from V and 2 bases from J, with 9 bases in between. CDR1 is KGHDR, CDR2 SFDVKD, per germline. The CDR3 runs to 14 residues.

The chain links TRBV7-3 to TRBJ1-4, with D perhaps TRBD1 (5 bases). Germline V CDR1 and CDR2: SGHTA, FQGTGA. V lost 7 bases to trimming and J lost 2 bases, with 17 bases between them. CDR3 size: 16 residues. The CDR3 nucleotides are TGTGCCAGCACCCTGGGCAGGGTGAACACTAATGAAAAACTGTTTTTT. Protein product: CASTLGRVNTNEKLFF. The whole variable domain, remainder taken from reference TRBV7-3 and TRBJ1-4, is GAGVSQTPSNKVTEKGKYVELRCDPISGHTALYWYRQSLGQGPEFLIYFQGTGAADDSGLPNDRFFAVRPEGSVSTLKIQRTERGDSAVYLCASTLGRVNTNEKLFFGSGTQLSVL.

This clonotype showed up just a few times. J is TRBJ2-2 and V is TRBV30; D is undetermined. V lost 3 bases and J lost 4, with 9 bases in between. The CDR3 extends over 13 amino acids. The germline CDR1 and CDR2 sequences are GTSNPN and SVGIG (reference sequence). CDR3 region: CAWRNPATGELFF. Here the CDR3 DNA reads TGTGCCTGGAGAAATCCGGCCACCGGGGAGCTGTTTTTT.